The clone carrying this TCR beta chain showed up just a few times. The target antigen is unknown. The same CDR3 is also encoded by other DNA sequences in this sample. It was cDNA, reverse transcribed from extracted RNA, that served as the sequencing template. Repertoires were generated with immunoSEQ multiplex PCR, while TCRdb's copy carries only in-frame clones and drops some. The profile shows 250,000 to 350,000 clones, roughly 60% of them singletons. Treatment in this sample: oral pan-JAK inhibitor, 5-10 mg twice daily. The data are from a study of CD8+ T cells in alopecia areata. In the study overall: Treated patients were given 5 to 10 mg oral tofacitinib twice daily. The study's findings and limits: Among the 100 top clones, expanded CD8+ clones, like scalp clonality, were significantly decreased by tofacitinib.

The V segment lost 0 bases and the J segment 2 bases; nucleotides outside the gene matches: 1. In germline, CDR1 is GTSNPN, CDR2 SVGIG (reference sequence). The CDR3 spans 15 residues. The source material was CD4+ T cells sorted from blood, sampled at roughly week 52, from a patient treated with tofacitinib. The TCR was taken from a human donor with alopecia areata. The chain employs TRBV30 and TRBJ2-3; 11 bases map to TRBD2. CDR3 protein: CAWSVLAGATDTQYF. The CDR3 nucleotides read TGTGCCTGGAGTGTACTAGCGGGGGCCACAGATACGCAGTATTTT.